Sequencing of this T cell receptor beta chain was carried out in a study of CD8 T cells in ankylosing spondylitis (dated 2017 in TCRdb). Broadly, across the study: T cell receptor beta repertoires were profiled in healthy donors and ankylosing spondylitis patients so that disease-linked TCR variants could be found. In total, the full study cohort was made up of roughly 110 healthy donors and about two dozen ankylosing spondylitis patients. Peripheral blood was sampled, and synovial fluid was also collected from ankylosing spondylitis patients.

Here is what the overall study found, with its caveats: Some of the motif variants had been reported before in the synovial fluid and blood of reactive arthritis patients, a finding that suggests common disease-initiation mechanisms. Blood from ankylosing spondylitis patients appeared to be characterized by a TCR beta motif made up of seven or eight highly homologous amino acid variants. A CD8+ phenotype was shown by the disease-linked clones, which were found at relatively low frequencies in peripheral blood. Significant enrichment of the disease-linked clones was reported in matched synovial fluid samples from ankylosing spondylitis patients.

From the cysteine up to the phenylalanine, the CDR3 has a length of 13 residues. The retained sequence is limited to the CDR3, 39 bases, with the frame set at the first base. Trimming costs V 6 bases and J 6 bases, and their ends lie 12 bases apart. CDR1 and CDR2 were assigned from the germline V gene (reference sequence) as LNHDA and SQIVND. On this clonotype: The target of this receptor is not known. One base away there is no much larger clone; base qualities are not given.

TCRdb shows the sequencer as Illumina HiSeq 2500. TCR beta libraries were prepared by quantitative 5'-RACE with molecular barcodes. On the study's bioinformatics: A new computational method, built on a probabilistic model of VDJ rearrangement, was used to identify disease-linked TCR variants. TCRdb redid the processing of the public reads, applying fastp at Q25 and MiXCR, and retained in-frame beta chains. Here each entry gathers all rows of one CDR3 protein and keeps the most common genes and DNA. What appears here as the V and J calls and clone size reflects TCRdb's work, not the paper's. A total of a few hundred thousand distinct CDR3 sequences appear in this sample, 20% to 25% of them only once. The ten top clones hold about a sixth of the sample.

This clonotype originated in a male donor with ankylosing spondylitis. The chain is encoded by TRBV19 joined to TRBJ2-1, with the D gene too uncertain to name. The sequenced sample consisted of blood, either unsorted or a sorted T cell fraction (not recorded which). The nucleotide sequence reads TGTGCCAGTAGCCCCCTTTGGGGCAATGAGCAGTTCTTC. It codes for CASSPLWGNEQFF.